The following is a T cell receptor (beta chain) sequence with its context. TCRdb's table, derived via immunoSEQ multiplex PCR, lists solely in-frame clones and lacks some. The sample has about 54,000 clones; approximately 81% are singletons. The entry originates in a study of a mutant IDH1 vaccine in newly diagnosed glioma. The time point: baseline, week 1 (first vaccination visit). Treatment noted: pre-vaccination baseline after standard-of-care therapy. This CDR3 contains 18 residues. V and J are TRBV21-1 and TRBJ1-1; the table's D call of TRBD1 was not tested on the DNA. TRBV21-1 is a pseudogene segment. This specimen was PBMCs, taken from a glioma patient treated with radiotherapy, temozolomide or both. The source of this sequence is a man aged 18 to 29 with glioma. The DNA for the CDR3 is TGTGCCAGCAGCAAAGTTAGGCAGGGGGCTTGTTGTGGTACTGAAGCTTTCTTT. This gives the protein CASSKVRQGACCGTEAFF.